These 12 T cell receptor beta chains were all obtained from the same sample, sequenced in a study of T cell responses to AZD1222 COVID-19 vaccine (dated by TCRdb to the early 2020s). The library came from the immunoSEQ multiplex PCR assay. TCRdb limited this immuneACCESS table to in-frame rearrangements with V and J called. A share of clones is missing; checked studies link under half to unresolved V genes, and the rest is unexplained. The sample contains about 98,000 clones, around 82% of them found a single time. Over 15% of the sample is in the top ten clones. The time point label here, explained by the study, means: baseline before first vaccination. The sample here was peripheral blood, taken on day 0 of AZD1222 vaccination. The receptors shown here come from an adult in good health.

The chain recombines TRBV2 with TRBJ1-3; D uncertain. Germline V gene data show CDR1 as SNHLY and CDR2 as FYNNEI. This CDR3 contains 13 residues. Trimming removed 5 bases from V and 1 base from J, with 6 bases in between. The CDR3 nucleotides read TGTGCCAGCAGTTCATCATCTGGAAACACCATATATTTT. It encodes CASSSSSGNTIYF.

The chain has TRBV5-8 and TRBJ1-1; no clear D gene. This CDR3 is 15 amino acids long. Trimming removed 0 bases from V and 1 base from J, with 10 bases in between. CDR1 SGHTS and CDR2 YDEGEE come from the germline V gene. This chain's CDR3 is CASSLEFWRNTEAFF. CDR3 coding DNA: TGTGCCAGCAGCTTGGAGTTTTGGAGGAACACTGAAGCTTTCTTT. Filled out from reference TRBV5-8 and TRBJ1-1, the complete variable domain reads EAGVTQSPTHLIKTRGQQATLRCSPISGHTSVYWYQQALGLGLQFLLWYDEGEERNRGNFPPRFSGRQFPNYSSELNVNALELEDSALYLCASSLEFWRNTEAFFGQGTRLTVV.

V and J are TRBV11-2 and TRBJ2-1; 11 bases map to TRBD2. Germline V lookup: CDR1 SGHAT, CDR2 FQNNGV. The CDR3 extends over 15 amino acids. Trimming took 5 bases from V and 3 from J; bases not matched to a gene: 3. Here the CDR3 DNA reads TGTGCCAGCAGCAACCTAGCGGGAGGCTACAATGAGCAGTTCTTC. This encodes CASSNLAGGYNEQFF.

The V and J genes are TRBV12-3 or TRBV12-4 and TRBJ1-6; perhaps TRBD1 as D (5 bases). The CDR3 has 13 amino acids. The V and J ends lost 5 bases and 6 bases respectively, with 8 bases between them. The CDR3, as DNA: TGTGCCAGCAGTCAGGGATTTAATTCACCCCTCCACTTT. It translates to CASSQGFNSPLHF.

About this clone itself: No DNA is shown, since the ends of the CDR3 on it are uncertain; the CDR3 is the one TCRdb lists. The chain links TRBV21-1 to TRBJ1-1. TRBV21-1 is an annotated pseudogene. The CDR3 is made up of 17 amino acids, end residues included. CDR3 sequence reads: CASSKEPFAAGNTEAFF.

The rearrangement uses TRBV25-1 and TRBJ1-4; D may be TRBD1 (6 bases). The CDR3 spans 15 residues. V dropped 5 bases and J dropped 8 bases, with 18 bases sitting between them. CDR1 is MGHDK, CDR2 SYGVNS, per germline. The CDR3 protein is CASSNSGVFREKLFF. CDR3 nucleotide sequence: TGTGCCAGCAGTAACTCAGGGGTCTTTCGAGAAAAACTGTTTTTT.

This clone was observed a handful of times. The genes are TRBV19 and TRBJ2-6, with D maybe TRBD1 (5 bases). The ends were cut back, 4 bases at V and 0 bases at J, with 19 bases in the middle. The germline V gene encodes CDR1 LNHDA and CDR2 SQIVND (reference sequence). The CDR3 loop spans 19 amino acids. In DNA form, the CDR3 reads TGTGCCAGTAGTACCCCAACAGGATCCCTCATCTCTGGGGCCAACGTCCTGACTTTC. Translated: CASSTPTGSLISGANVLTF.

The chain uses TRBV10-3 and TRBJ2-3; D gene uncertain. Germline V gives CDR1 ENHRY, CDR2 SYGVKD. Trimming took off 2 bases at V and 5 bases at J, with 23 bases between the two ends. CDR3 length equals 18 residues. Written as DNA, the CDR3 is TGTGCCATCAGTGAGCTCCCTGATGGACGTGGTCAGAAAGATACGCAGTATTTT. It translates to CAISELPDGRGQKDTQYF.

The table lists this clone with a count of one. The J gene is TRBJ2-7, the V gene TRBV20-1; TRBD1 matches at 9 bases. With V trimmed by 3 bases and J by 5 bases, 5 bases remained unmatched. This CDR3 region has 13 residues. From germline, CDR1 is DFQATT and CDR2 SNEGSKA (reference sequence). CDR3 nucleotide sequence: TGCAGTGCTAGTCGGGGACAGGGAAACGAGCAGTACTTC. Protein sequence: CSASRGQGNEQYF.

The chain's CDR3 is CASRQGYNEQFF. CDR3 in DNA: TGTGCCTCCCGCCAAGGCTACAATGAGCAGTTCTTC. The chain joins TRBV10-3 to TRBJ2-1; the D is unclear. V was cut by 11 bases and J by 3 bases, with 11 bases left in between. This CDR3 contains 12 residues. The germline V gene encodes CDR1 ENHRY and CDR2 SYGVKD.

V gene TRBV10-3 combines with J gene TRBJ2-1, with TRBD2 matching over 14 bases. The germline gives CDR1 ENHRY, CDR2 SYGVKD. This CDR3 has 15 residues. The V and J ends lost 6 bases and 4 bases, in that order; junction bases with no gene match: 2. In DNA, the CDR3 is TGTGCCATCAGAGGACTAGCGGGGGGATACAATGAGCAGTTCTTC. Its translation: CAIRGLAGGYNEQFF.

This clone came up a few times. This rearrangement joins TRBV6-5 to TRBJ1-2; 9 nucleotides align to TRBD1. Germline trimming cut 8 bases from V and 4 bases from J; bases unmatched to any gene: 11. Germline CDR1 reads MNHEY; CDR2 reads SVGAGI. This CDR3 contains 15 residues. The chain's CDR3 is CASQTGTGIGYGYTF. CDR3 DNA: TGTGCCAGCCAGACCGGGACAGGGATCGGCTATGGCTACACCTTC.